Following are 6 T cell receptor beta chains from one sample sequenced in a study of shared clonotypes between healthy human individuals. This table comes from immunoSEQ multiplex PCR, and its TCRdb copy is limited to in-frame clones, with some not included. Of under 1,900,000 clones in the sample, approximately 98.5% were seen once. Material: naive CD4+ T cells sorted from blood. Subset in this sample: CD45RA+ positively selected. The receptors come from a man between 25 and 39 years old in good health.

This clone was recorded once. The gene calls are TRBV28 and TRBJ1-1; D gene uncertain. Germline values: CDR1 MDHEN, CDR2 SYDVKM. The CDR3 totals 15 residues. V was cut by 3 bases and J by 0 bases, with 11 bases left in between. The CDR3 spells CASSLRLAMNTEAFF. CDR3 in DNA: TGTGCCAGCAGTTTGCGATTGGCGATGAACACTGAAGCTTTCTTT.

Comment on this clone: Other DNA variants within this sample encode the same CDR3. The chain carries TRBV11-2 and TRBJ2-7, with D unresolved. V lost 1 base and J lost 0, with 1 base in between. The CDR3 covers 12 residues. The germline V gene encodes CDR1 SGHAT and CDR2 FQNNGV. The CDR3 nucleotides read TGTGCCAGCAGCTTAGTCTCCTACGAGCAGTACTTC. This sequence encodes CASSLVSYEQYF.

The gene calls are TRBV7-8 and TRBJ2-7; 13 nucleotides line up with TRBD2. The CDR3 runs 16 residues. V was pared by 3 bases and J by 4 bases, with 6 bases of the junction left unmatched. Germline V gene lookup returns CDR1 SGHVS and CDR2 FQNEAQ. The CDR3 sequence is CASSFPPTSGRYEQYF. Here the CDR3 DNA reads TGTGCCAGCAGCTTTCCCCCGACTAGCGGGAGGTACGAGCAGTACTTC. The full variable domain, its missing parts supplied by reference TRBV7-8 and TRBJ2-7, is GAGVSQSPRYKVAKRGQDVALRCDPISGHVSLFWYQQALGQGPEFLTYFQNEAQLDKSGLPSDRFFAERPEGSVSTLKIQRTQQEDSAVYLCASSFPPTSGRYEQYFGPGTRLTVT.

The V call is TRBV5-1, the J call TRBJ2-5; D is perhaps TRBD1 (6 bases). V lost 4 bases and J lost 2, with 15 bases in between. CDR3 length equals 15 residues. Looked up from germline, CDR1 is SGHRS and CDR2 is YFSETQ. The CDR3 bases are TGCGCCAGCAGCCTACTACCAGGGGAACAAGAGACCCAGTACTTC. Translating it yields CASSLLPGEQETQYF.

The CDR3 sequence: CSVGGLAVYYNEQFF. The CDR3, as DNA: TGCAGCGTAGGTGGACTAGCGGTGTACTACAATGAGCAGTTCTTC. The gene calls are TRBV29-1 and TRBJ2-1; 10 nucleotides match TRBD2. This CDR3 comprises 15 residues. After removal of 6 bases from V and 3 bases from J, the junction contained 8 bases not matched to a gene. Germline CDR1 reads SQVTM; CDR2 reads ANQGSEA.

The chain carries TRBV19 and TRBJ2-7; D uncertain. Germline V gene data show CDR1 as LNHDA and CDR2 as SQIVND (reference sequence). V gave up 4 bases and J gave up 0 bases, with 10 bases separating them. This CDR3 is built from 14 residues. The chain's CDR3 is CASSTTTVSYEQYF. The DNA of the CDR3 is TGTGCCAGTAGTACTACAACTGTCTCCTACGAGCAGTACTTC.